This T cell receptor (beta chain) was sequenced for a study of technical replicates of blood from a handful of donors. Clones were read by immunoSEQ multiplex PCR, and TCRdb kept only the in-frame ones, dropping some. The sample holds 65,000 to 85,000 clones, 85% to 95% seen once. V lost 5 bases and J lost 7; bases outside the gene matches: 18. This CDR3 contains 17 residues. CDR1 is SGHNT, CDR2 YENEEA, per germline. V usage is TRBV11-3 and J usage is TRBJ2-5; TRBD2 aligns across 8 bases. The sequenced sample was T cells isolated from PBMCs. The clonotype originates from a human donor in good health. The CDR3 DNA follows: TGTGCCAGCAGCGAATACAGCGGGAGAGAGCTTTCAGGGACCCAGTACTTC. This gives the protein CASSEYSGRELSGTQYF.